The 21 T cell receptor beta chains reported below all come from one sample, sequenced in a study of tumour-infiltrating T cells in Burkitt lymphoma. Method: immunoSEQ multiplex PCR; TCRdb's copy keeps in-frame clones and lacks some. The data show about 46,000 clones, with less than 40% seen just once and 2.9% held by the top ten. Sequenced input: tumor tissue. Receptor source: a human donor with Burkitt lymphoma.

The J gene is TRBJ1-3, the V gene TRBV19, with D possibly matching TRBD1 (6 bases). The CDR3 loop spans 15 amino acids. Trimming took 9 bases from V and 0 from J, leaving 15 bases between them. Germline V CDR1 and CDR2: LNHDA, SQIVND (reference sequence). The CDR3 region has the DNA TGTGCCAGCAGGAGACAGGATCTCTCTGGAAACACCATATATTTT. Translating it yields CASRRQDLSGNTIYF.

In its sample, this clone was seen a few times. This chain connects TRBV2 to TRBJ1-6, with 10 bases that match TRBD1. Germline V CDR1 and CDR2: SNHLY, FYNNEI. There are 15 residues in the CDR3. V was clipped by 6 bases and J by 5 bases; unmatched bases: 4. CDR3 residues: CASREGQGNNSPLHF. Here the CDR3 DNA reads TGTGCCAGCAGAGAGGGACAGGGGAATAATTCACCCCTCCACTTT.

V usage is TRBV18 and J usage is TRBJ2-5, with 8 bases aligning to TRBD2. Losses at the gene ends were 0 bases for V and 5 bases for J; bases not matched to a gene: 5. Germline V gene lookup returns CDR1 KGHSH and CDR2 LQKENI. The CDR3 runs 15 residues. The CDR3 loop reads CASSPPERGWETQYF. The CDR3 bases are TGTGCCAGCTCACCACCGGAGCGGGGGTGGGAGACCCAGTACTTC. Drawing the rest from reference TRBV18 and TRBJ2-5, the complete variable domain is NAGVMQNPRHLVRRRGQEARLRCSPMKGHSHVYWYRQLPEEGLKFMVYLQKENIIDESGMPKERFSAEFPKEGPSILRIQQVVRGDSAAYFCASSPPERGWETQYFGPGTRLLVL.

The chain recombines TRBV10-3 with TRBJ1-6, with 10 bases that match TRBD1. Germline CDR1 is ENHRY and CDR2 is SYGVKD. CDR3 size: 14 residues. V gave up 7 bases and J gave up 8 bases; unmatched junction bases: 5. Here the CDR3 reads CAINSGTGDSPLHF. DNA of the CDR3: TGTGCCATCAACTCCGGGACAGGGGATTCACCCCTCCACTTT.

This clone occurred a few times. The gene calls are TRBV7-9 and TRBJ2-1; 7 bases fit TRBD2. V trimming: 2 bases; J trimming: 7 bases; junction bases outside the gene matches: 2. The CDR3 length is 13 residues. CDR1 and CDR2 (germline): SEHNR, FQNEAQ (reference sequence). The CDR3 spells CASSLSGENEQFF. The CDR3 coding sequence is TGTGCCAGCAGCTTAAGCGGGGAAAATGAGCAGTTCTTC.

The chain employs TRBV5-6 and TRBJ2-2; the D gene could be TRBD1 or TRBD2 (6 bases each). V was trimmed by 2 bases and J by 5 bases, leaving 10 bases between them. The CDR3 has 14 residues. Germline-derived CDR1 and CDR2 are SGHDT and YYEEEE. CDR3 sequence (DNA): TGTGCCAGCAGCTTCGGGGGCAGGACCGGGGAGCTGTTTTTT. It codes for CASSFGGRTGELFF.

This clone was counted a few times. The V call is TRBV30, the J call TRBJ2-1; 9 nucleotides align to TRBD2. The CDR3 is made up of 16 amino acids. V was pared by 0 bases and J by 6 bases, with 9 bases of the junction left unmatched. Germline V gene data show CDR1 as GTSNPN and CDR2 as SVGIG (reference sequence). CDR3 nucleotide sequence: TGTGCCTGGAGTGTAATTGCGGGGGGGGCAATCAATGAGCAGTTCTTC. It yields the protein CAWSVIAGGAINEQFF.

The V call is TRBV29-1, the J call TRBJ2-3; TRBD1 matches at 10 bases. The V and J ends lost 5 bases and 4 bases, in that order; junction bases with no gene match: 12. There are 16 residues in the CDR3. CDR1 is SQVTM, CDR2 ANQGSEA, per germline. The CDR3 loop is CSVLGGTGVSPDTQYF. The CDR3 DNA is TGCAGCGTTCTAGGAGGGACAGGGGTGAGCCCAGATACGCAGTATTTT.

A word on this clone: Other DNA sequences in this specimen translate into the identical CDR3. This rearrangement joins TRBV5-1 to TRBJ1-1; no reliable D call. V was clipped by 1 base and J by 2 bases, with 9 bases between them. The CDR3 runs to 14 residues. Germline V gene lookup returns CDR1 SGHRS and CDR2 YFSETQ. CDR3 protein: CASSLRPGNTEAFF. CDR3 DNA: TGCGCCAGCAGCTTGCGGCCAGGAAACACTGAAGCTTTCTTT.

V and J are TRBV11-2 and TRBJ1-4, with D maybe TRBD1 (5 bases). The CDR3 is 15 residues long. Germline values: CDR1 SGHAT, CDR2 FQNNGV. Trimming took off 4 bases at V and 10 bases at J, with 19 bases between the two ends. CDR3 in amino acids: CASSSGLFSGGKLFF. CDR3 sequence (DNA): TGTGCCAGCAGCTCGGGACTTTTCTCTGGGGGAAAACTGTTTTTT. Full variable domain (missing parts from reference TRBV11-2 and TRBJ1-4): EAGVAQSPRYKIIEKRQSVAFWCNPISGHATLYWYQQILGQGPKLLIQFQNNGVVDDSQLPKDRFSAERLKGVDSTLKIQPAKLEDSAVYLCASSSGLFSGGKLFFGSGTQLSVL.

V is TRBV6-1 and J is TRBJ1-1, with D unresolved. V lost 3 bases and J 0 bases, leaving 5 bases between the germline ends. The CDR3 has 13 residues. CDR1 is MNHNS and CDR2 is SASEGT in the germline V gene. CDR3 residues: CASSDSMNTEAFF. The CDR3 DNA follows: TGTGCCAGCAGTGACAGTATGAACACTGAAGCTTTCTTT.

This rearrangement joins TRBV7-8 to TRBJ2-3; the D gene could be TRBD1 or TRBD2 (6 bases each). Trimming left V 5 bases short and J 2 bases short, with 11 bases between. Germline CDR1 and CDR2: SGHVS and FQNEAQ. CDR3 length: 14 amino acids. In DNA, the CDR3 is TGTGCCAGCAGCCCCTGGGGGGCCACAGATACGCAGTATTTT. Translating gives CASSPWGATDTQYF.

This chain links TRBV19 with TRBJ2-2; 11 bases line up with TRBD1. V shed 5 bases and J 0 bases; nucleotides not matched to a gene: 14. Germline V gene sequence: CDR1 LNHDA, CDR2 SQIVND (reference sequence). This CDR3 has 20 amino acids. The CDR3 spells CASSAGQGVLFYANTGELFF. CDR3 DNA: TGTGCCAGTAGTGCGGGACAGGGGGTGTTGTTTTATGCGAACACCGGGGAGCTGTTTTTT. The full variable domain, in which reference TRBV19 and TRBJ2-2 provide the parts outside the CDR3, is DGGITQSPKYLFRKEGQNVTLSCEQNLNHDAMYWYRQDPGQGLRLIYYSQIVNDFQKGDIAEGYSVSREKKESFPLTVTSAQKNPTAFYLCASSAGQGVLFYANTGELFFGEGSRLTVL.

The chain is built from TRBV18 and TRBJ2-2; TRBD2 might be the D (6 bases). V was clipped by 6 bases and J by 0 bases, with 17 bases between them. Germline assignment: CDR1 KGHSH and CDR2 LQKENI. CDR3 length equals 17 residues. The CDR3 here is CASSPDYLSANTGELFF. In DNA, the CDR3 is TGTGCCAGCTCCCCGGACTACCTCTCGGCGAACACCGGGGAGCTGTTTTTT.

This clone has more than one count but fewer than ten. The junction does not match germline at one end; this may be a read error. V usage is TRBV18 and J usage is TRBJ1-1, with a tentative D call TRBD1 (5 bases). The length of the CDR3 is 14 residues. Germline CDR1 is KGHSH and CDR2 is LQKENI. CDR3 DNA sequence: TGTGCCAGCTCACCACCGTCCTCCGGGGCTGAAGTTTTCTTT. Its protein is CASSPPSSGAEVFF.

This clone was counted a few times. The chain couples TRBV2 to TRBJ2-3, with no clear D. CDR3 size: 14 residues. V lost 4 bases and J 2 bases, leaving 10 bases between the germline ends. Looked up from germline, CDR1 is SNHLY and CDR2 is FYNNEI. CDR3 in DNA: TGTGCCAGCAGTGTTTGGCAACTCACAGATACGCAGTATTTT. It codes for CASSVWQLTDTQYF.

The CDR3 bases are TGCGCCAGCAGCCAAGATGCCGGGGCATTAAACACTGAAGCTTTCTTT. It encodes CASSQDAGALNTEAFF. This sequence joins TRBV4-3 and TRBJ1-1; possible D gene TRBD1, 5 bases. Germline V lookup: CDR1 LGHNA, CDR2 YSLEER. The CDR3 loop spans 16 amino acids. Between the trimmed V and J ends, which lost 0 bases and 2 bases, there was a span of 13 bases.

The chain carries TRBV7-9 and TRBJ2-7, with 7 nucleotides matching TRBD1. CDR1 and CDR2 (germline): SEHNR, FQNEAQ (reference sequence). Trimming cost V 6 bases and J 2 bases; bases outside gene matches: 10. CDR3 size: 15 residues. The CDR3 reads CASSSDRVLAYEQYF. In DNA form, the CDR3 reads TGTGCCAGCAGTTCAGACAGGGTTTTGGCCTACGAGCAGTACTTC.

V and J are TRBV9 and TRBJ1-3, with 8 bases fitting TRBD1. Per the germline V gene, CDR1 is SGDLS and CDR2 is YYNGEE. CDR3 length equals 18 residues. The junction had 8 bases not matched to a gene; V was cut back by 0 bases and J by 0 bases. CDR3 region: CASSVDSGTGHSGNTIYF. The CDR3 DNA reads TGTGCCAGCAGCGTAGACTCAGGGACAGGACACTCTGGAAACACCATATATTTT. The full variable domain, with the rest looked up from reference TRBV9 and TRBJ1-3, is DSGVTQTPKHLITATGQRVTLRCSPRSGDLSVYWYQQSLDQGLQFLIQYYNGEERAKGNILERFSAQQFPDLHSELNLSSLELGDSALYFCASSVDSGTGHSGNTIYFGEGSWLTVV.

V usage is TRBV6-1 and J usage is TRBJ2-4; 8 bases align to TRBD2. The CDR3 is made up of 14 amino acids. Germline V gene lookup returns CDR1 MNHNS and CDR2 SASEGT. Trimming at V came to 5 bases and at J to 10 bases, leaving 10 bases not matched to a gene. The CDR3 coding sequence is TGTGCCAGCAGTTCCCGGGGGGGGGAAGTGATTCAGTACTTC. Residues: CASSSRGGEVIQYF.

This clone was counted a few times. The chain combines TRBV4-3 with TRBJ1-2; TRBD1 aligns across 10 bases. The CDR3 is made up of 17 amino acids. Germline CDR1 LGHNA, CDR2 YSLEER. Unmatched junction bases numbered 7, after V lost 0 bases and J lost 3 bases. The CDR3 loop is CASSQDPRTGGHYGYTF. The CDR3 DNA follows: TGCGCCAGCAGCCAAGATCCCAGGACAGGGGGGCACTATGGCTACACCTTC.